The next 20 T cell receptor beta chains were all read from a single sample in a study of cytomegalovirus exposure and HLA in healthy donors. PCR used 60 Vbeta primers and 13 Jbeta primers. Clones were sequenced by immunoSEQ multiplex PCR, and TCRdb holds only the in-frame ones, with some missing. Of around 190,000 clones in the sample, about 88% were seen once. The material sequenced was PBMCs. These receptors were collected from a woman in her late teens or twenties in good health and CMV-seronegative.

This clone was seen a few times. The V gene is TRBV6-6, the J gene TRBJ2-7; 8 bases agree with TRBD2. CDR3 length: 14 residues. Losses at the gene ends were 3 bases for V and 5 bases for J; bases not matched to a gene: 6. Germline lookup yields CDR1 MNHNY and CDR2 SVGAGI (reference sequence). The DNA of the CDR3 is TGTGCCAGCAGTTATGTTCGGGAGGGGGACGAGCAGTACTTC. Translation: CASSYVREGDEQYF.

The rearrangement joins TRBV28 to TRBJ1-1, with D unresolved. Germline-derived CDR1 and CDR2 are MDHEN and SYDVKM. The CDR3 has 15 amino acids. Trimming left V 4 bases short and J 8 bases short, with 20 bases between. DNA for the CDR3: TGTGCCAGCAGTTCCCTTTGGGGAGGGAAGGGAGAAGCTTTCTTT. Protein sequence: CASSSLWGGKGEAFF.

V gene TRBV28 combines with J gene TRBJ2-7; no firm D call. Germline assignment: CDR1 MDHEN and CDR2 SYDVKM. Trimming pared 3 bases from V and 4 bases from J, leaving 4 bases between. The CDR3 length is 11 residues. The DNA of the CDR3 is TGTGCCAGCAGTTTCCAGTACGAGCAGTACTTC. It translates to CASSFQYEQYF.

The V call is TRBV2, the J call TRBJ2-3, with 8 nucleotides matching TRBD2. The germline gives CDR1 SNHLY, CDR2 FYNNEI. J was trimmed by 2 bases and V by 3 bases; bases with no gene match: 13. The CDR3 is 18 residues long. CDR3 DNA: TGTGCCAGCAGTGATCCCTCCTTCCTAGCGGGCTACACAGATACGCAGTATTTT. Translated: CASSDPSFLAGYTDTQYF.

The rearrangement links TRBV12-5 to TRBJ1-5; TRBD1 agrees at 10 bases. The germline V gene has CDR1 LGHNT and CDR2 FRNRAP. V lost 3 bases, J lost 6 bases, and 17 bases stayed unmatched. The CDR3 totals 19 residues. The CDR3 DNA follows: TGTGCTAGTGGTTTCATTGACAGGGGGCCCTATTCAAGCGGTCAGCCCCAGCATTTT. Encoded protein: CASGFIDRGPYSSGQPQHF. The full variable domain, with the rest looked up from reference TRBV12-5 and TRBJ1-5, is DARVTQTPRHKVTEMGQEVTMRCQPILGHNTVFWYRQTMMQGLELLAYFRNRAPLDDSGMPKDRFSAEMPDATLATLKIQPSEPRDSAVYFCASGFIDRGPYSSGQPQHFGDGTRLSIL.

The chain uses TRBV2 and TRBJ2-1; 7 bases are a match to TRBD2. Germline V gene lookup returns CDR1 SNHLY and CDR2 FYNNEI. The CDR3 totals 16 residues. With 6 bases clipped from V and 6 bases from J, the junction kept 14 bases outside the gene matches. CDR3 sequence: CASRDRLASIINEQFF. The CDR3 DNA is TGTGCCAGCAGAGATCGACTAGCCTCCATAATCAATGAGCAGTTCTTC. The variable domain in full, completed from reference TRBV2 and TRBJ2-1, reads EPEVTQTPSHQVTQMGQEVILRCVPISNHLYFYWYRQILGQKVEFLVSFYNNEISEKSEIFDDQFSVERPDGSNFTLKIRSTKLEDSAMYFCASRDRLASIINEQFFGPGTRLTVL.

The chain recombines TRBV2 with TRBJ1-1, with D perhaps matching TRBD1 (5 bases). Germline CDR1 and CDR2: SNHLY and FYNNEI. This CDR3 region has 12 residues. Trimming took off 8 bases at V and 4 bases at J, with 11 bases between the two ends. DNA of the CDR3: TGTGCCAGCTCCACGGGGGGCACTGAAGCTTTCTTT. The encoded protein is CASSTGGTEAFF.

The J gene is TRBJ2-2, the V gene TRBV6-1; no clear D gene. Germline CDR1 is MNHNS and CDR2 is SASEGT. V was pared by 2 bases and J by 8 bases, with 3 bases between. This CDR3 has 11 amino acids. In nucleotides, the CDR3 is TGTGCCAGCAGTGAATCGGGGGAGCTGTTTTTT. Encoded protein: CASSESGELFF.

The CDR3 nucleotides are TGTGCCAGCGGCTCACAGGGGCTCAATCAGCCCCAGCATTTT. It is translated as CASGSQGLNQPQHF. The rearrangement links TRBV28 to TRBJ1-5; the match to TRBD1 covers 7 bases. This CDR3 contains 14 residues. V gave up 8 bases and J gave up 3 bases; unmatched junction bases: 7. Germline CDR1 reads MDHEN; CDR2 reads SYDVKM.

This clone was recorded once. The V call is TRBV19, the J call TRBJ2-3, with 9 nucleotides matching TRBD2. The CDR3 extends over 18 amino acids. J gave up 4 bases and V 1 base, and 12 bases lay outside the gene matches. In germline, CDR1 is LNHDA, CDR2 SQIVND (reference sequence). The CDR3 DNA is TGTGCCAGTAGTATAGTGGGGCCTGGAGCGGGAGGACCAGATACGCAGTATTTT. Amino acids: CASSIVGPGAGGPDTQYF.

The chain is built from TRBV4-1 and TRBJ2-1, with TRBD1 as a possible D gene (6 bases). The CDR3 contains 14 residues. Germline CDR1 is MGHRA and CDR2 is YSYEKL. The ends were cut back, 3 bases at V and 7 bases at J, with 13 bases in the middle. The DNA for the CDR3 is TGCGCCAGCAGCCAGCCAGGGGTTTGGAATGAGCAGTTCTTC. It translates to CASSQPGVWNEQFF.

The chain carries TRBV10-3 and TRBJ1-1; TRBD1 is a possible D gene (6 bases). Germline V lookup: CDR1 ENHRY, CDR2 SYGVKD. This CDR3 has 15 amino acids. Trimming stripped 6 bases from V and 1 base from J, with 15 bases between. The CDR3 DNA sequence: TGTGCCATCAGGGAGAGGGGGACGCCGAACACTGAAGCTTTCTTT. Translated, it gives CAIRERGTPNTEAFF.

This sequence joins TRBV29-1 and TRBJ2-3; tentatively, D is TRBD1 (5 bases). V was pared by 4 bases and J by 6 bases, with 14 bases between. This CDR3 is 13 amino acids long. Germline V gene data show CDR1 as SQVTM and CDR2 as ANQGSEA. In DNA form, the CDR3 reads TGCAGCGTTGCAGGACAACAGGCCGATACGCAGTATTTT. Its translation: CSVAGQQADTQYF.

The rearrangement links TRBV28 to TRBJ1-5; 9 bases map to TRBD1. Germline CDR1 reads MDHEN; CDR2 reads SYDVKM. The CDR3 consists of 14 residues. J was trimmed by 4 bases and V by 7 bases; bases with no gene match: 5. CDR3 sequence: CASTTGQGNQPQHF. The CDR3 region has the DNA TGTGCCAGCACCACCGGACAGGGGAATCAGCCCCAGCATTTT.

The chain is built from TRBV27 and TRBJ2-7; the D gene is possibly TRBD1 (6 bases). V dropped 4 bases and J dropped 4 bases, with 11 bases sitting between them. Germline CDR1 MNHEY, CDR2 SMNVEV (reference sequence). The CDR3 has 13 residues. This chain's CDR3 is CASSSPGEYEQYF. The CDR3 DNA is TGTGCCAGCAGTTCCCCAGGGGAATACGAGCAGTACTTC.

The CDR3 DNA is TGTGCCAGCAGCTTGGTTACAGGTCGCAATCAGCCCCAGCATTTT. This codes for CASSLVTGRNQPQHF. The rearrangement uses TRBV5-8 and TRBJ1-5; perhaps TRBD1 as D (5 bases). V was cut by 0 bases and J by 2 bases, with 9 bases left in between. The CDR3 is made up of 15 amino acids. Germline CDR1 SGHTS, CDR2 YDEGEE. The variable domain in full, with the rest retrieved from reference TRBV5-8 and TRBJ1-5, is EAGVTQSPTHLIKTRGQQATLRCSPISGHTSVYWYQQALGLGLQFLLWYDEGEERNRGNFPPRFSGRQFPNYSSELNVNALELEDSALYLCASSLVTGRNQPQHFGDGTRLSIL.

This rearrangement joins TRBV7-3 to TRBJ2-1; the match to TRBD2 covers 7 bases. The germline CDR1 and CDR2 sequences are SGHTA and FQGTGA. The trim removed 2 bases at V and 5 bases at J, leaving 6 bases unmatched. There are 15 residues in the CDR3. CDR3 in DNA: TGTGCCAGCAGCTTAGCCGGGACTACCCACAATGAGCAGTTCTTC. It translates to CASSLAGTTHNEQFF.

The V call is TRBV7-3, the J call TRBJ2-3; 9 bases align to TRBD2. The trim removed 4 bases at V and 2 bases at J, leaving 10 bases unmatched. CDR3 length: 17 residues. Germline V CDR1 and CDR2: SGHTA, FQGTGA. The CDR3 region is CASSSIPGLANTDTQYF. For the CDR3, the DNA is TGTGCCAGCAGCTCAATCCCGGGACTAGCTAACACAGATACGCAGTATTTT.

This chain joins TRBV6-1 and TRBJ2-1; 11 nucleotides agree with TRBD2. V was pared by 7 bases and J by 8 bases, with 10 bases of the junction left unmatched. Germline values: CDR1 MNHNS, CDR2 SASEGT. There are 15 residues in the CDR3. The DNA for the CDR3 is TGTGCCAGCACCCAAATAGCGGGGGGGCGGGATGAGCAGTTCTTC. Protein sequence: CASTQIAGGRDEQFF.

This clone showed up just a few times. This rearrangement joins TRBV2 to TRBJ1-5; 7 bases agree with TRBD1. This CDR3 has 14 residues. Germline lookup yields CDR1 SNHLY and CDR2 FYNNEI. V lost 4 bases, J lost 7 bases, and 7 bases stayed unmatched. The CDR3: CASSGQGRNQPQHF. CDR3 nucleotide sequence: TGTGCCAGCAGTGGACAGGGAAGAAACCAGCCCCAGCATTTT.